The rows below give T cell receptor beta chains drawn from one sample of a study of T cell responses to AZD1222 COVID-19 vaccine. TCRdb's copy holds only in-frame clones and misses some; the assay was immunoSEQ multiplex PCR. The sample has 95,000 to 100,000 clones, around 83% seen once. The specimen comprised peripheral blood, sampled on day 0 of AZD1222 vaccination. All receptors come from an adult in good health. CDR3s include the opening cysteine and the closing phenylalanine or tryptophan. A D gene is named only where the DNA matches it firmly. Clone size is not always given. Where it is, it says once, few, many or a class for expanded clones.

v_call: TRBV6-5
clone_size: NA
j_call: TRBJ1-1
d_call: TRBD1
cdr3_aa: CASRKGTANTEAFF
cdr3_nt: TGTGCCAGCAGGAAAGGGACAGCCAACACTGAAGCTTTCTTT

v_call: TRBV7-9
clone_size: few
j_call: TRBJ2-7
d_call: NA
cdr3_aa: CASSLMGPVGEQYF
cdr3_nt: TGTGCCAGCAGCTTAATGGGACCAGTAGGCGAGCAGTACTTC

v_call: TRBV6-5
clone_size: once
j_call: TRBJ2-3
d_call: NA
cdr3_aa: CASSYRYTDTQYF
cdr3_nt: TGTGCCAGCAGTTACAGATACACAGATACGCAGTATTTT

v_call: TRBV5-1
clone_size: NA
j_call: TRBJ2-7
d_call: NA
cdr3_aa: CASSSSYELGFEQYF
cdr3_nt: TGCGCCAGCAGCTCGAGCTACGAACTAGGATTTGAGCAGTACTTC

v_call: TRBV24-1
clone_size: once
j_call: TRBJ2-2
d_call: TRBD2
cdr3_aa: CAVATGLAKDGELFF
cdr3_nt: TGTGCCGTTGCTACGGGACTAGCGAAAGACGGGGAGCTGTTTTTT

v_call: TRBV5-1
clone_size: NA
j_call: TRBJ1-1
d_call: NA
cdr3_aa: CASSAVWEGRNTEAFF
cdr3_nt: TGCGCCAGCAGCGCGGTCTGGGAGGGACGTAACACTGAAGCTTTCTTT

v_call: TRBV9
clone_size: NA
j_call: TRBJ1-4
d_call: TRBD1
cdr3_aa: CASSVGTGEGEKLFF
cdr3_nt: TGTGCCAGCAGCGTAGGGACAGGGGAGGGTGAAAAACTGTTTTTT

v_call: TRBV28
clone_size: NA
j_call: TRBJ1-5
d_call: NA
cdr3_aa: CASSPTNSNQPQHF
cdr3_nt: TGTGCCAGCAGTCCCACCAATAGCAATCAGCCCCAGCATTTT

v_call: TRBV15
clone_size: few
j_call: TRBJ1-1
d_call: NA
cdr3_aa: CATSGQGNTEAFF
cdr3_nt: TGTGCCACCAGCGGTCAGGGGAACACTGAAGCTTTCTTT

v_call: TRBV6-5
clone_size: NA
j_call: TRBJ2-1
d_call: NA
cdr3_aa: CASSKGPDWNNEQFF
cdr3_nt: TGTGCCAGCAGTAAGGGGCCGGACTGGAACAATGAGCAGTTCTTC

v_call: TRBV5-5
clone_size: NA
j_call: TRBJ1-6
d_call: TRBD1
cdr3_aa: CASSFRQGRLSPLHF
cdr3_nt: TGTGCCAGCAGCTTTCGACAGGGACGGTTGTCACCCCTCCACTTT

v_call: TRBV3-1/TRBV3-2
clone_size: NA
j_call: TRBJ2-5
d_call: TRBD2
cdr3_aa: CASSPVLAGGSSQETQYF
cdr3_nt: TGTGCCAGCAGCCCTGTACTAGCGGGAGGCTCCTCCCAAGAGACCCAGTACTTC

v_call: TRBV9
clone_size: few
j_call: TRBJ2-3
d_call: NA
cdr3_aa: CASSGGGIQADTQYF
cdr3_nt: TGTGCCAGCAGCGGCGGGGGCATACAGGCAGATACGCAGTATTTT

v_call: TRBV7-9
clone_size: NA
j_call: TRBJ1-1
d_call: NA
cdr3_aa: CASSLRSISPEAFF
cdr3_nt: TGTGCCAGCAGCTTAAGATCTATCAGCCCTGAAGCTTTCTTT

v_call: TRBV19
clone_size: NA
j_call: TRBJ1-3
d_call: NA
cdr3_aa: CASSVLSGNTIYF
cdr3_nt: TGTGCCAGTAGTGTTCTCTCTGGAAACACCATATATTTT

v_call: TRBV7-2
clone_size: NA
j_call: TRBJ2-1
d_call: NA
cdr3_aa: CASSPGLLGGYNEQFF
cdr3_nt: TGTGCCAGCAGCCCCGGGCTGCTCGGCGGCTACAATGAGCAGTTCTTC

v_call: TRBV18
clone_size: NA
j_call: TRBJ1-4
d_call: TRBD1
cdr3_aa: CASSPSGQPSNEKLFF
cdr3_nt: TGTGCCAGCTCACCATCGGGACAGCCCTCTAATGAAAAACTGTTTTTT